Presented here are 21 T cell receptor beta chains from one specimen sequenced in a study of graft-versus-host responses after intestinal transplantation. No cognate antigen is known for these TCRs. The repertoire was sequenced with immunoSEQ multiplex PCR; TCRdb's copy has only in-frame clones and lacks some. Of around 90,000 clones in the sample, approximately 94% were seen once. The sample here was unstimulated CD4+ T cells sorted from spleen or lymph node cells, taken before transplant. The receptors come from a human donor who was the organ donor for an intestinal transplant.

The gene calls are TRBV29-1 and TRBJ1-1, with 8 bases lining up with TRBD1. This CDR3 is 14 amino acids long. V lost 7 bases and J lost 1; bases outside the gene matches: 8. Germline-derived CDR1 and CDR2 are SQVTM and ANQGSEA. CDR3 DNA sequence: TGCAGCGCCCCACTCGGGACAGGGAACACTGAAGCTTTCTTT. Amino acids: CSAPLGTGNTEAFF.

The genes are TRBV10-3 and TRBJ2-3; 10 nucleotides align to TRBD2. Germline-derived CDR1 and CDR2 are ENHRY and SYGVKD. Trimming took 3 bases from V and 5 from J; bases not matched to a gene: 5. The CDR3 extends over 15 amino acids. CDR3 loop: CAISDFSGGRDTQYF. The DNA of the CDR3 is TGTGCCATCAGTGACTTTAGCGGGGGGAGAGATACGCAGTATTTT.

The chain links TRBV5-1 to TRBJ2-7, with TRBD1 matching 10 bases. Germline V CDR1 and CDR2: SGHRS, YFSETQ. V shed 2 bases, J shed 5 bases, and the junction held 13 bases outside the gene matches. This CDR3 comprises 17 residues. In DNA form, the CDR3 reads TGCGCCAGCAGCTTATCCCCTCCGGGACAGGGGCCCAACGAGCAGTACTTC. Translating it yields CASSLSPPGQGPNEQYF.

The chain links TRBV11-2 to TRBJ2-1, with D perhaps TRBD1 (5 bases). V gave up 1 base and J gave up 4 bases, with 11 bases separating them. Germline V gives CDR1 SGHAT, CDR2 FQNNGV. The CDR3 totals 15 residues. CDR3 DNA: TGTGCCAGCAGCTTAGGACAGAGGAAATACAATGAGCAGTTCTTC. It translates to CASSLGQRKYNEQFF.

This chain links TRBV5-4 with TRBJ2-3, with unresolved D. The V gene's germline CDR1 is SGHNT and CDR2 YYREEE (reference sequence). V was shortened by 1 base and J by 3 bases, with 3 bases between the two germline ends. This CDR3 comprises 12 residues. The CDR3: CASSLTTDTQYF. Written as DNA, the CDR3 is TGTGCCAGCAGCTTGACAACAGATACGCAGTATTTT. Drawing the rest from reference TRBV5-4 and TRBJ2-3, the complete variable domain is ETGVTQSPTHLIKTRGQQVTLRCSSQSGHNTVSWYQQALGQGPQFIFQYYREEENGRGNFPPRFSGLQFPNYSSELNVNALELDDSALYLCASSLTTDTQYFGPGTRLTVL.

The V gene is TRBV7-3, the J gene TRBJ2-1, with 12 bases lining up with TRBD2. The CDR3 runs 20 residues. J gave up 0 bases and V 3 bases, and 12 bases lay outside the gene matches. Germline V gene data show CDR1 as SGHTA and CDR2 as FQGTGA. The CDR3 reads CASSLRTSGAYLSSYNEQFF. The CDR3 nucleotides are TGTGCCAGCAGCTTGCGGACTAGCGGGGCCTACCTTAGCTCCTACAATGAGCAGTTCTTC.

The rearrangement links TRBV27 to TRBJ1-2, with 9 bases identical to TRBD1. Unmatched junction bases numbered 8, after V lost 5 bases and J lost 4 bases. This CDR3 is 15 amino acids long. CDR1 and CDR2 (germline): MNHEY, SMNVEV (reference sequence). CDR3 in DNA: TGTGCCAGCAGTCCCTACACAGGGGGCGGCTATGGCTACACCTTC. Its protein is CASSPYTGGGYGYTF.

CDR3 bases: TGTGCCATCGACCGGGGGGGTAGCGGTGGCTACACCTTC. Its translation: CAIDRGGSGGYTF. The chain is built from TRBV10-3 and TRBJ1-2, with D perhaps matching TRBD1 (5 bases). CDR1 is ENHRY, CDR2 SYGVKD, per germline. The V and J ends lost 8 bases and 7 bases respectively, with 17 bases between them. The CDR3 consists of 13 residues.

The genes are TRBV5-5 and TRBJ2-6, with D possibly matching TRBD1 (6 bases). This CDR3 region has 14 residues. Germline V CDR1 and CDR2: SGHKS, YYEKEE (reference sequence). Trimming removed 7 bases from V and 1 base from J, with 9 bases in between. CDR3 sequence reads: CASLQGSGANVLTF. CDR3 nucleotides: TGTGCCAGCTTACAGGGTTCTGGGGCCAACGTCCTGACTTTC. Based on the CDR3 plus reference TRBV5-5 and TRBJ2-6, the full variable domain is DAGVTQSPTHLIKTRGQQVTLRCSPISGHKSVSWYQQVLGQGPQFIFQYYEKEERGRGNFPDRFSARQFPNYSSELNVNALLLGDSALYLCASLQGSGANVLTFGAGSRLTVL.

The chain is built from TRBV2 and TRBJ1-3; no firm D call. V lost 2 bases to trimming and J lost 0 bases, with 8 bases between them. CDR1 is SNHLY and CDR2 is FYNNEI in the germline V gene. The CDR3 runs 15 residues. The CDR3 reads CASSEQATSGNTIYF. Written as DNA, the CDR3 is TGTGCCAGCAGTGAACAGGCGACCTCTGGAAACACCATATATTTT. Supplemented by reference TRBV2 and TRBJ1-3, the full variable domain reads EPEVTQTPSHQVTQMGQEVILRCVPISNHLYFYWYRQILGQKVEFLVSFYNNEISEKSEIFDDQFSVERPDGSNFTLKIRSTKLEDSAMYFCASSEQATSGNTIYFGEGSWLTVV.

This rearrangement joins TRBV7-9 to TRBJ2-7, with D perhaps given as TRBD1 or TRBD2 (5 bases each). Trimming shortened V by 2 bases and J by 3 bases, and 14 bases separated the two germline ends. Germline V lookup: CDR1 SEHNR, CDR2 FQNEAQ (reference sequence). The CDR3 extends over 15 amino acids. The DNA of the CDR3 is TGTGCCAGCAGCTTAATAGAGGGGATCTACTACGAGCAGTACTTC. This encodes CASSLIEGIYYEQYF.

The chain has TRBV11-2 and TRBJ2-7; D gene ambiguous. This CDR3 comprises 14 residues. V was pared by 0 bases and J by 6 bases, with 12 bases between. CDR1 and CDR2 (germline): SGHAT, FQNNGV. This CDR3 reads CASSLDPNTLEQYF. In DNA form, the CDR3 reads TGTGCCAGCAGCTTAGACCCAAACACGCTCGAGCAGTACTTC.

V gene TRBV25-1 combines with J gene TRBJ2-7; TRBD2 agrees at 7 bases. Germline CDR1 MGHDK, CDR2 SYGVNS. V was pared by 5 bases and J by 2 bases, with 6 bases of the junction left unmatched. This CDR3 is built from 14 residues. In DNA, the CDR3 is TGTGCCAGCAGTCCTCTAGGGAGGGCCTACGAGCAGTACTTC. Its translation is CASSPLGRAYEQYF.

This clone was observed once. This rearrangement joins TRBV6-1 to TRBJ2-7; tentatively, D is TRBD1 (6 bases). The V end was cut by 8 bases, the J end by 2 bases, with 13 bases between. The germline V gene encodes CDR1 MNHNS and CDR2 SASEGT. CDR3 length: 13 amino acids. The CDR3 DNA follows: TGTGCCAGCCTCGCAGGGGCTCCCTACGAGCAGTACTTC. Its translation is CASLAGAPYEQYF.

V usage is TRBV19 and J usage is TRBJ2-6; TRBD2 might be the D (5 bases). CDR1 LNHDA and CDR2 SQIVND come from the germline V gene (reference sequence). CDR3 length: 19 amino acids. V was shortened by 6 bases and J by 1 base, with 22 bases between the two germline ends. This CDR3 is CASSPKERIALSGANVLTF. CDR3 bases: TGTGCCAGTAGCCCTAAAGAGCGGATAGCATTATCTGGGGCCAACGTCCTGACTTTC.

DNA of the CDR3: TGTGCCAGCAGCGCACTTGGACAGGGGGCGGGCTACGAGCAGTACTTC. Its translation is CASSALGQGAGYEQYF. The chain recombines TRBV5-4 with TRBJ2-7; 11 nucleotides align to TRBD1. The J segment lost 3 bases and the V segment lost 4 bases, leaving 9 bases of the junction unmatched. The CDR3 spans 16 residues. CDR1 and CDR2 (germline): SGHNT, YYREEE (reference sequence).

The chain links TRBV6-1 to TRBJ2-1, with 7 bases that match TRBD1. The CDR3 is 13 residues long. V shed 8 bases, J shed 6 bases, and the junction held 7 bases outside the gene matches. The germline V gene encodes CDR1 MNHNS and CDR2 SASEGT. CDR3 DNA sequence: TGTGCCAGCGGTTCGGGACAGATCAATGAGCAGTTCTTC. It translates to CASGSGQINEQFF.

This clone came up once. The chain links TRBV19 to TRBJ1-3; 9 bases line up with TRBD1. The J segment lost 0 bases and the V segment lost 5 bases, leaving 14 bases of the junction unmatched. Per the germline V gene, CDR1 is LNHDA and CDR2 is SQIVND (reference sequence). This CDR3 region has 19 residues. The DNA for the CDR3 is TGTGCCAGTAGTCAAAGGACAGGGGTGGGACTCACCTCTGGAAACACCATATATTTT. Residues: CASSQRTGVGLTSGNTIYF.

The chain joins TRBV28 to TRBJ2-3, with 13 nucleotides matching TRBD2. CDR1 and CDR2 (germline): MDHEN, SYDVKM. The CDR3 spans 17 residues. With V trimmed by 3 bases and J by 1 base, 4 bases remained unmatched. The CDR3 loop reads CASSLTSGGRRTDTQYF. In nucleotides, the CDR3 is TGTGCCAGCAGTTTGACTAGCGGGGGGCGACGCACAGATACGCAGTATTTT.

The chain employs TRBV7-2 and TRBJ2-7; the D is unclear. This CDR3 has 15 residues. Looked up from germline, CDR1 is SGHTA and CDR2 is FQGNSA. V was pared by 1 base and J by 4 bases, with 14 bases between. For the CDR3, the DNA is TGTGCCAGCAGCTTAGGGGTCCCACGATATTACGAGCAGTACTTC. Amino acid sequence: CASSLGVPRYYEQYF.

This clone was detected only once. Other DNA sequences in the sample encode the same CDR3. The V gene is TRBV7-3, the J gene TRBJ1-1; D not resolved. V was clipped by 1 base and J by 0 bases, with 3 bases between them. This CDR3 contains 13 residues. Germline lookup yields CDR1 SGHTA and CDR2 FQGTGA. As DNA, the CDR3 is TGTGCCAGCAGCTTAAAAGTGAACACTGAAGCTTTCTTT. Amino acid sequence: CASSLKVNTEAFF.